Listed here are 20 T cell receptor beta chains from one sample, sequenced in a study of T-cell reconstitution after alpha-beta-depleted transplantation in children. The library targeted TCRbeta and was prepared with unique molecular identifiers. TCRdb fed the PCR reads into MiXCR, producing one record per CDR3 protein. The table lists about 250,000 distinct CDR3 sequences, under 30% of them singletons. The specimen comprised PBMCs, mostly from graft donor cells, sampled 360 days after TCRalphabeta/CD19-depleted stem cell transplant. These receptors came from a female patient aged 2-9 years who had a stem cell transplant for congenital amegakaryocytic thrombocytopenia, so the T cells may come from the graft donor.

This chain joins TRBV28 and TRBJ1-1, with 10 bases lining up with TRBD1. This CDR3 is built from 12 residues. From germline, CDR1 is MDHEN and CDR2 SYDVKM. V lost 8 bases and J lost 5; bases outside the gene matches: 2. The CDR3 here is CASDRGQTEAFF. As DNA, the CDR3 is TGTGCCAGCGACAGGGGGCAAACTGAAGCTTTCTTT.

The chain employs TRBV20-1 and TRBJ2-7, with D perhaps matching TRBD1 or TRBD2 (6 bases each). Trimming left V 6 bases short and J 3 bases short, with 15 bases between. The germline CDR1 and CDR2 sequences are DFQATT and SNEGSKA (reference sequence). The CDR3 spans 13 residues. DNA of the CDR3: TGCAGTGCCGAGGAGGGGGAGATCTACGAGCAGTACTTC. It is translated as CSAEEGEIYEQYF.

A few counts support this clonotype. V is TRBV3-1 and J is TRBJ1-3, with D possibly being TRBD1 (5 bases). This CDR3 is built from 15 residues. CDR1 is LGHDT, CDR2 YNNKEL, per germline (reference sequence). V was clipped by 4 bases and J by 0 bases, with 10 bases between them. CDR3 nucleotides: TGTGCCAGCAGCCCGACAGTGAACTCTGGAAACACCATATATTTT. Translation gives CASSPTVNSGNTIYF.

Remarks on this clonotype: The missing conserved phenylalanine or tryptophan at the end of this CDR3 makes a read error likely. V and J are TRBV2 and TRBJ1-1, with D unclear. The length of the CDR3 is 15 residues. Germline lookup yields CDR1 SNHLY and CDR2 FYNNEI. V lost 0 bases and J 8 bases, leaving 16 bases between the germline ends. CDR3 nucleotide sequence: TGTGCCAGCAGTGAAGCGCTTATTTTCGGTTACGAAGCTTTCTGT. Translation gives CASSEALIFGYEAFC.

The V call is TRBV24-1, the J call TRBJ1-5, with no clear D. Germline V lookup: CDR1 KGHDR, CDR2 SFDVKD. CDR3 size: 14 residues. V lost 3 bases and J lost 2, with 7 bases in between. CDR3 nucleotides: TGTGCCACCAGTGATACGCGGCGCAATCAGCCCCAGCATTTT. Translated, it gives CATSDTRRNQPQHF.

This clonotype was seen ten or more times. The chain recombines TRBV12-3 or TRBV12-4 with TRBJ1-6, with D unclear. This CDR3 comprises 16 residues. Trimming cost V 3 bases and J 7 bases, with 16 bases left between them. CDR3 loop: CASSFEGLVGNSPLHF. Here the CDR3 DNA reads TGTGCCAGCAGTTTCGAGGGCTTGGTAGGGAATTCACCCCTCCACTTT.

Only a few counts were recorded for this clonotype. J is TRBJ2-1 and V is TRBV12-3 or TRBV12-4; D gene ambiguous. The CDR3 contains 13 residues. Trimming pared 6 bases from V and 6 bases from J, leaving 12 bases between. The CDR3 is CASSKDNFNEQFF. The CDR3 DNA is TGTGCCAGCAGCAAAGACAACTTCAATGAGCAGTTCTTC.

The chain recombines TRBV20-1 with TRBJ2-5; 12 bases are shared with TRBD2. The CDR3 loop spans 13 amino acids. CDR1 is DFQATT and CDR2 is SNEGSKA in the germline V gene (reference sequence). V gave up 6 bases and J gave up 3 bases; unmatched junction bases: 2. CDR3 amino acids: CSALAGGEETQYF. The CDR3 region has the DNA TGCAGTGCGCTAGCGGGGGGGGAAGAGACCCAGTACTTC.

The table lists this clonotype with a few counts. This chain links TRBV7-2 with TRBJ2-3, with D possibly matching TRBD2 (6 bases). Between the trimmed V and J ends, which lost 4 bases and 3 bases, there was a span of 14 bases. Per the germline V gene, CDR1 is SGHTA and CDR2 is FQGNSA. CDR3 length: 15 residues. For the CDR3, the DNA is TGTGCCAGCAGCTCGGGACTCTCAGGGACAGATACGCAGTATTTT. Translating gives CASSSGLSGTDTQYF.

The rearrangement links TRBV7-6 to TRBJ2-3; 8 nucleotides align to TRBD1. The CDR3 extends over 17 amino acids. The V and J ends lost 0 bases and 3 bases, in that order; junction bases with no gene match: 8. Germline loops: CDR1 SGHVS, CDR2 FNYEAQ. The CDR3 DNA reads TGTGCCAGCAGCTTAGCCCCGACAGGGGCAAAAACAGATACGCAGTATTTT. Protein: CASSLAPTGAKTDTQYF.

This clonotype was detected many times. The V call is TRBV5-1, the J call TRBJ2-7; D could derive from TRBD1 or TRBD2 (5 bases each). The CDR3 is 14 amino acids. Germline lookup yields CDR1 SGHRS and CDR2 YFSETQ. Trimming cost V 0 bases and J 2 bases, with 9 bases left between them. The CDR3 coding sequence is TGCGCCAGCAGCTTGGACGGGGCACCCTACGAGCAGTACTTC. This codes for CASSLDGAPYEQYF.

The chain couples TRBV5-1 to TRBJ2-1; D is undetermined. The CDR3 sequence is 13 residues long. CDR1 and CDR2 (germline): SGHRS, YFSETQ. The V gene lost 1 base and the J gene lost 7 bases, with 9 bases spanning the gap. The CDR3 sequence is CASSLLVDNEQFF. The CDR3 DNA is TGCGCCAGCAGCTTGCTCGTGGATAATGAGCAGTTCTTC. Combining the CDR3 with reference TRBV5-1 and TRBJ2-1 gives the whole variable domain KAGVTQTPRYLIKTRGQQVTLSCSPISGHRSVSWYQQTPGQGLQFLFEYFSETQRNKGNFPGRFSGRQFSNSRSEMNVSTLELGDSALYLCASSLLVDNEQFFGPGTRLTVL.

This sequence joins TRBV20-1 and TRBJ1-4; 11 nucleotides agree with TRBD1. The CDR3 is made up of 13 amino acids. Germline lookup yields CDR1 DFQATT and CDR2 SNEGSKA (reference sequence). V lost 6 bases, J lost 8 bases, and 5 bases stayed unmatched. CDR3 nucleotide sequence: TGCAGTGCCGAGGGACAGGGGGGCGAAAAACTGTTTTTT. It translates to CSAEGQGGEKLFF.

This rearrangement joins TRBV20-1 to TRBJ2-7, with 10 bases that match TRBD2. The V gene's germline CDR1 is DFQATT and CDR2 SNEGSKA (reference sequence). The CDR3 loop spans 14 amino acids. Trimming removed 3 bases from V and 7 bases from J; junction bases left unmatched: 9. The CDR3 here is CSASKAGGLIEQYF. In nucleotides, the CDR3 is TGCAGTGCTAGTAAAGCGGGAGGGCTGATAGAGCAGTACTTC.

The chain has TRBV27 and TRBJ2-1, with 12 bases that match TRBD2. CDR3 size: 13 residues. V shed 6 bases and J 10 bases; nucleotides not matched to a gene: 4. In germline, CDR1 is MNHEY, CDR2 SMNVEV (reference sequence). DNA for the CDR3: TGTGCCAGCAGGACTAGCGGGAGTCTAGAGCAGTTCTTC. Translated: CASRTSGSLEQFF.

This clonotype was seen a handful of times. V gene TRBV6-1 combines with J gene TRBJ2-1, with 9 nucleotides matching TRBD2. There are 15 residues in the CDR3. V was pared by 3 bases and J by 11 bases, with 11 bases of the junction left unmatched. Germline V lookup: CDR1 MNHNS, CDR2 SASEGT. The DNA for the CDR3 is TGTGCCAGCAGTGAGGGTGGTAGCGGGAGTGTGAAGCAGTTCTTC. Translated, it gives CASSEGGSGSVKQFF.

The chain employs TRBV7-2 and TRBJ2-2, with a tentative D call TRBD2 (6 bases). The germline V gene has CDR1 SGHTA and CDR2 FQGNSA. Trimming stripped 5 bases from V and 9 bases from J, with 22 bases between. This CDR3 is 16 amino acids long. In DNA, the CDR3 is TGTGCCAGCAGCAGGCAGACGGGACTCGACGGCCGGGAGCTGTTTTTT. Its protein product is CASSRQTGLDGRELFF.

This clonotype was recorded at least ten times. This chain joins TRBV12-3 or TRBV12-4 and TRBJ1-5, with 7 bases identical to TRBD1. There are 16 residues in the CDR3. Trimming took 4 bases from V and 0 from J; bases not matched to a gene: 6. In DNA form, the CDR3 reads TGTGCCAGCAGTTCCCGGACAGGTTATAGCAATCAGCCCCAGCATTTT. Translation gives CASSSRTGYSNQPQHF.

This clonotype was detected a few times. The rearrangement uses TRBV6-2 or TRBV6-3 and TRBJ2-3; the match to TRBD2 covers 11 bases. V gave up 2 bases and J gave up 6 bases; unmatched junction bases: 13. This CDR3 contains 18 residues. Germline V gene data show CDR1 as MNHEY and CDR2 as SVGEGT. In DNA, the CDR3 is TGTGCCAGCAGTTACCCCTCCAAACTAGCGGGAGTGGGTGATACGCAGTATTTT. Translation: CASSYPSKLAGVGDTQYF.

The sample holds a few counts of this clonotype. The chain combines TRBV6-5 with TRBJ1-2; 7 bases line up with TRBD1. This CDR3 spans 15 amino acids. Germline V gene data show CDR1 as MNHEY and CDR2 as SVGAGI. Trimming removed 2 bases from V and 7 bases from J; junction bases left unmatched: 10. The CDR3 reads CASSYLTGRGGGYTF. DNA for the CDR3: TGTGCCAGCAGTTACCTGACAGGGCGGGGTGGTGGCTACACCTTC.